Listed below are T cell receptor beta chains from one sample, sequenced in a study of T cell clonotyping in hematopoietic cell transplantation. Sequencing used immunoSEQ multiplex PCR; TCRdb keeps in-frame clones, though not all of them. The sample yields more than 10,000 clones, just under 85% seen once. The sample consisted of PBMCs, taken 100 days after allogeneic stem cell transplant. These TCRs come from a female patient aged 40-49 years who had an allogeneic stem cell transplant from a related donor, so T cells may come from the graft donor. Some clones in this sample may be carry-over from other donors' samples. Each CDR3 is given without its conserved first and last residue.

v_call	j_call	cdr3_aa
TRBV5-6	TRBJ2-2	ASSPYWGRGTGELF
TRBV15	TRBJ1-2	ATSRGEGIDGYT
TRBV5-1	TRBJ1-2	ASSLLTSGYT
TRBV29-1	TRBJ1-2	SVEGGAGGRLNYGYT
TRBV11-3	TRBJ2-3	ASSLIWRGGTDTQY
TRBV15	TRBJ1-4	ATSRGRTDEKLF
TRBV19	TRBJ1-5	ASMGQGHQPQH
TRBV2	TRBJ2-7	ASIRQPSSYEQY
TRBV9	TRBJ1-2	ASSLRQRYPY
TRBV5-6	TRBJ1-2	ASSLGDTLLNGYT
TRBV7-9	TRBJ2-3	ASSYTGTNLTDTQY
TRBV27	TRBJ2-1	ASSLFIAGGFEQF
TRBV2	TRBJ2-2	AAERTGSTGELF
TRBV29-1	TRBJ1-1	SVRQVLNTEAF
TRBV5-6	TRBJ2-7	ASSLRLVVYEQY
TRBV2	TRBJ2-1	ASTPTSGTSYNEQF
TRBV29-1	TRBJ1-4	SVVEGGKLF
TRBV4-1	TRBJ1-2	ASSQSTGTGSSYGYT
TRBV2	TRBJ2-2	ASEKGTRGTGELF
TRBV29-1	TRBJ2-2	SVSGGGPNTGELF
TRBV29-1	TRBJ2-1	SVEGLAGSYNEQF
TRBV2	NA	ASSEGGGLYEQY
TRBV11-3	TRBJ2-1	ASSLDLRNEQF
TRBV30	TRBJ2-1	AWIHRTGWNEQF
TRBV27	TRBJ2-7	ASSLRLGTEQY
TRBV27	TRBJ2-7	ASPRSTSYYEQY
TRBV10-3	TRBJ1-3	AIRAWTGRSSGNTIY
TRBV7-3	TRBJ2-6	ASSAQGVRANVLT
TRBV4-1	TRBJ2-5	ASSPVGDETQY
TRBV30	TRBJ2-7	AWSVPGAGGD
TRBV30	TRBJ1-2	AWRAARFHYGYT
TRBV20-1	TRBJ2-5	SANDRETQY
TRBV5-6	TRBJ2-7	ASSFANSYEQY
TRBV11-3	TRBJ2-1	ASSLYKGNEQF
TRBV5-1	TRBJ2-4	ASSSLASGGAQNIQY
TRBV6-5	TRBJ2-2	ASSYLDRGGTGELF
TRBV28	TRBJ2-7	ASSPPQGNPYEQY
TRBV29-1	TRBJ2-7	SVGTSYEQY
TRBV7-9	TRBJ1-4	ASSTSSATNEKLF
TRBV9	TRBJ1-1	ASSVTEGSTEAF
TRBV25-1	TRBJ1-6	ASSEYSDRSYSPLH
TRBV11-1	TRBJ1-2	ASSGGLYGYT
TRBV28	TRBJ1-5	ASSWLGQGVQPQH